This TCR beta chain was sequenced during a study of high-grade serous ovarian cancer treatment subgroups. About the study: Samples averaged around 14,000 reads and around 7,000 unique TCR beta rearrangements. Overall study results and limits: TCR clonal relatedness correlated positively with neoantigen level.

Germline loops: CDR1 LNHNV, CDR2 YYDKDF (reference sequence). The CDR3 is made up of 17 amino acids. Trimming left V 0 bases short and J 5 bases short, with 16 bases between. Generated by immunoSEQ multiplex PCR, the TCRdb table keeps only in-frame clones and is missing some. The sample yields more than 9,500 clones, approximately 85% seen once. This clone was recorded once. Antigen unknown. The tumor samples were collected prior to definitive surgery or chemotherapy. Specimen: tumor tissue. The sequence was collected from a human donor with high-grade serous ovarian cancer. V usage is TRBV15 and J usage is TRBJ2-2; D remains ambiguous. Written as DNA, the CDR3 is TGTGCCACCAGCAGAGATAATAAGGCCCCTGGTACCGGGGAGCTGTTTTTT. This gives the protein CATSRDNKAPGTGELFF.